This T cell receptor beta chain was retrieved from a study of CD8+CD57+ T cells in acquired aplastic anemia. At the level of the study: On average, sorted CD4+ and CD8+ cells gave 2.5 to 4 ug of DNA.

V was trimmed by 2 bases and J by 2 bases, leaving 13 bases between them. CDR1 SGHRS and CDR2 YFSETQ come from the germline V gene. The CDR3 length is 15 residues. For CDR3 and TCR beta VDJ profiling, genomic DNA was the template used. TCRdb called the reads again in MiXCR, with one record for every CDR3 protein. The sample contains about 220,000 distinct CDR3 sequences, approximately 50% of which appear only once. CD8+CD57+ cell expansion, shown by flow cytometry, had occurred in the patients selected for sequencing. With no exception, the patients had severe acquired aplastic anemia. The receptor was isolated from a human donor with aplastic anemia. The sequencing sample was made of sorted CD4+, CD8+, or CD8+CD57+ T cells (not recorded which) from PBMCs. The rearrangement links TRBV5-1 to TRBJ2-5, with no clear D. CDR3 coding DNA: TGCGCCAGCAGCTTCGCTGGCAGTTTACAAGAGACCCAGTACTTC. Amino acids: CASSFAGSLQETQYF.